This record covers a single T cell receptor (beta chain). The antigen is undetermined. TCRdb's copy holds only in-frame clones and misses some; the assay was immunoSEQ multiplex PCR. The sample lists 56,000 or so clones, 70% to 80% occurring once. The data were obtained in a study of radiotherapy plus CTLA-4 blockade in lung cancer. At the level of the study: Overall, approximately 19% of patients showed an objective response, while about 29% attained disease control.

The V end was cut by 3 bases, the J end by 3 bases, with 8 bases between. Germline CDR1 reads KGHSH; CDR2 reads LQKENI. The CDR3 extends over 13 amino acids. Findings and caveats of the study: Among reported predictors of response, early blood T cell clone dynamics with interferon-beta performed best.

Focal radiation plus CTLA-4 blockade with ipilimumab was given to patients with chemo-refractory metastatic non-small-cell lung cancer. The TCR was taken from a human donor with non-small cell lung cancer who had a complete response to radiotherapy plus ipilimumab. The sequencing used peripheral blood, collected from a patient treated with radiotherapy plus ipilimumab. V and J are TRBV18 and TRBJ1-1; D ambiguous. For the CDR3, the DNA is TGTGCCAGCTCACCCCAGAGGGACACTGAAGCTTTCTTT. Protein product: CASSPQRDTEAFF.